This TCR beta chain was sequenced for a study of technical replicates of blood from a handful of donors. TCRdb's copy holds only in-frame clones and misses some; the assay was immunoSEQ multiplex PCR. Found here are more than 65,000 clones, about 92% of them singletons; the top ten hold over 0.4%. The CDR3 has 13 residues. Trimming removed 4 bases at V and 5 bases at J, with 9 bases between. CDR1 and CDR2 from the germline V gene are SGHRS and YFSETQ. The TCR was taken from a human donor in good health. The J gene is TRBJ2-2, the V gene TRBV5-1; D possibly corresponds to TRBD2 (5 bases). The specimen sequenced was T cells isolated from PBMCs. CDR3: CASSATGTGELFF. The CDR3 DNA sequence: TGCGCCAGCAGCGCTACGGGGACCGGGGAGCTGTTTTTT.